This T cell receptor (beta chain) appears in the sequencing data of a study of metastatic and nonmetastatic thyroid tumors. Germline CDR1 and CDR2: DFQATT and SNEGSKA (reference sequence). CDR3 length: 14 residues. V was cut by 3 bases and J by 1 base, with 10 bases left in between. The table lists this clone with a few counts. All patients were untreated before thyroid surgery. Using MiXCR, TCRdb re-called clones from the PCR reads. The sample comprises over 50,000 clones, 25% to 30% of which are singletons, and 15% to 20% rests with the top ten. The chain has TRBV20-1 and TRBJ1-3; D not certain. This receptor was identified in a female donor with papillary thyroid cancer or a benign thyroid nodule (not recorded which). Some clones in this sample may be carry-over from other donors' samples. The specimen was blood. The CDR3: CSARVGGSGNTIYF. CDR3 in DNA: TGCAGTGCTAGGGTTGGAGGGTCTGGAAACACCATATATTTT.